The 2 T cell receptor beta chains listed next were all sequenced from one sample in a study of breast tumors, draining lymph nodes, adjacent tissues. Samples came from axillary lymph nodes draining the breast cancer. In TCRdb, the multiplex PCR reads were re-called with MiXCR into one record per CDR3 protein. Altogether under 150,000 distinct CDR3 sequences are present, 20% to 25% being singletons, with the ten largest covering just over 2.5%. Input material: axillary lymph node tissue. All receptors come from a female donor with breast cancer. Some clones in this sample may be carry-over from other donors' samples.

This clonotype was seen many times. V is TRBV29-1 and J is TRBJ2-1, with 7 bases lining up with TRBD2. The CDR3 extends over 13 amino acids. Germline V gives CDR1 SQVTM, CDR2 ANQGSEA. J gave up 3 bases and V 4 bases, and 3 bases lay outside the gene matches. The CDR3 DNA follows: TGCAGCGTTGGAGGGAGGGACTACAATGAGCAGTTCTTC. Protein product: CSVGGRDYNEQFF.

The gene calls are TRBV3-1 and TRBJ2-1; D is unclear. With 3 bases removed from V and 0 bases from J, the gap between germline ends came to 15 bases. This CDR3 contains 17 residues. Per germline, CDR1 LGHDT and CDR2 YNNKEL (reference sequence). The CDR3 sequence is CASSQSIGPHSYNEQFF. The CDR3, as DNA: TGTGCCAGCAGCCAGAGCATAGGCCCACACTCCTACAATGAGCAGTTCTTC.